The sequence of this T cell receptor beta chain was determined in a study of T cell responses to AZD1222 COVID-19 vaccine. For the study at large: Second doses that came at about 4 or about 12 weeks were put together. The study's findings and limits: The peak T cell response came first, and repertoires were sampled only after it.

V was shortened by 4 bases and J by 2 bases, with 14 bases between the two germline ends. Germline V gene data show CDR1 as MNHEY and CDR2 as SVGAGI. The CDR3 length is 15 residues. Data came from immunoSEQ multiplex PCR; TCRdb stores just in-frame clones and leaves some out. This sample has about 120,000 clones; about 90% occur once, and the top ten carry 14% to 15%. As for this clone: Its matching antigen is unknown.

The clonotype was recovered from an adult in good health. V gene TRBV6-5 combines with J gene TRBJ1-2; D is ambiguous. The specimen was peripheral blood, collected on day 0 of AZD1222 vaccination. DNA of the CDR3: TGTGCCAGCAGTTTCGGCTTAGAGGGCAACTATGGCTACACCTTC. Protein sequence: CASSFGLEGNYGYTF.